This T cell receptor (beta chain) stems from a study of cytomegalovirus exposure and HLA in healthy donors. Findings and limits, study-wide: In most subjects, TCR beta sequences reportedly gave accurate predictions of HLA-A and HLA-B alleles. TCR beta sequences numbering more than 15,000 were associated with HLA alleles at 0.05 false discovery rate in a later analysis. Most TCR beta V segments were productive about 90% or about 30% of the time in an earlier analysis.

PCR amplification relied on 60 Vbeta primers (plus 13 Jbeta primers). The data were produced by immunoSEQ multiplex PCR, yet TCRdb's version contains in-frame clones alone and is incomplete. The sample has 100,000 to 150,000 clones, about three quarters seen once. The CDR3 totals 12 residues. V was clipped by 6 bases and J by 7 bases; unmatched bases: 3. Germline loops: CDR1 SGHRS, CDR2 YFSETQ. The donors (healthy individuals) were bone marrow donors. This clone appeared a few times. Its antigen is as yet unknown. Sequencing was carried out using PBMCs. The clonotype was recovered from a middle-aged man in good health and CMV-seropositive. V is TRBV5-1 and J is TRBJ2-7; 11 bases align to TRBD1. CDR3 sequence: CASTGTGGEQYF. CDR3 in DNA: TGCGCCAGCACAGGGACAGGGGGAGAGCAGTACTTC.